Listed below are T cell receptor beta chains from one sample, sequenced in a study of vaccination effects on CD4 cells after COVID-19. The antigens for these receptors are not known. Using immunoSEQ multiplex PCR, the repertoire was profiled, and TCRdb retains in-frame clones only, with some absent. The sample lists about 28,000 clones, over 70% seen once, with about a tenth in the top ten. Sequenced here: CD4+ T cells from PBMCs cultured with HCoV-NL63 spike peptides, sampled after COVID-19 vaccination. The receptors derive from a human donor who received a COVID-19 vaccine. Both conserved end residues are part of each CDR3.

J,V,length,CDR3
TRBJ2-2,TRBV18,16,CASSETTATLPGELFF
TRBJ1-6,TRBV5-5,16,CASSQRPNGGDSPLHF
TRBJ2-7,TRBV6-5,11,CASNNFYEQYF
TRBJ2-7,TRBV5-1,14,CASKPSTSGNEQYF
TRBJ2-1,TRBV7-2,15,CASSHFFLIHNEQFF
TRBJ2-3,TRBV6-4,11,CASSVPDTQYF
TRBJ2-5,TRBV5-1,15,CASSSGQTRQETQYF
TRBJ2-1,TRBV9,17,CASSVLDQRGGLDEQFF
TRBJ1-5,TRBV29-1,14,CSVDGQGGNQPQHF
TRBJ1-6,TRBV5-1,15,CAGRANVDVGSPLHF
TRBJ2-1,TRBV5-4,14,CASSSGQSSDEQFF
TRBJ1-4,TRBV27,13,CASMTVANEKLFF
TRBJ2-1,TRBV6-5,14,CASSREGARNEQFF
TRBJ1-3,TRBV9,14,CASSPIGGGNTIYF
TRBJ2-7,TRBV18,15,CASSPSTRGSYEQYF
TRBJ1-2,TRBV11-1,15,CASSLGLGANYGYTF
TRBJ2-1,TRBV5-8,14,CASSGTSFPNEQFF
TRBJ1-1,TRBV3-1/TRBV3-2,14,CASSLKILNTEAFF
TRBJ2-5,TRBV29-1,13,CSVEGGTQGTQYF
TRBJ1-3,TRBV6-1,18,CASSELSPGQGGGNTIYF
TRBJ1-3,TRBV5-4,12,CASSPGGNTIYF
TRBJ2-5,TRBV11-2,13,CASSFQGEETQYF
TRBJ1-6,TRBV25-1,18,CASSEERGRTPYNSPLHF
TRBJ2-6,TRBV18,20,CASSPRGSEADLSGANVLTF
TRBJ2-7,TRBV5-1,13,CASSPSNSYEQYF
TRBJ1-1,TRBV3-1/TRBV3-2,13,CASSQGMNTEAFF
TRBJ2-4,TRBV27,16,CASSQGGFLIKNIQYF
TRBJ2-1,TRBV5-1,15,CASSPGTSGDDEQFF
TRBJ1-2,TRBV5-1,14,CASSTTGADYGYTF
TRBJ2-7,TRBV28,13,CASNRGQGHEQYF
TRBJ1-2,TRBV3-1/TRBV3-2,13,CASSLAGARGYTF
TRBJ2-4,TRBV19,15,CASSIDAGHKNIQYF
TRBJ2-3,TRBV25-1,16,CASNPARGEITDTQYF
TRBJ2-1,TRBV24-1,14,CATSLAGGPGEQFF
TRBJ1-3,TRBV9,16,CASSPRLETWGNTIYF
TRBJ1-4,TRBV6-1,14,CASSERRDGEKLFF
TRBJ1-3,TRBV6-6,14,CASAVGASGNTIYF
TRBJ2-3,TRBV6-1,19,CASSEFTLTRRASTDTQYF
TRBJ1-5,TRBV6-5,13,CASTSGFREPQHF
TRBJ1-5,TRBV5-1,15,CASSAEGQPNQPQHF
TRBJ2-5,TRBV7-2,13,CASSFPGGETQYF
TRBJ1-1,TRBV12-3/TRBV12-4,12,CASRAGTDTHFF
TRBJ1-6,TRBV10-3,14,CAIRFDRGNSPLHF
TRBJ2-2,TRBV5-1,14,CASSFLSNTGELFF
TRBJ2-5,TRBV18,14,CASSPSARGETQYF
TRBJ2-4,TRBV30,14,CAWSEGLAKNIQYF
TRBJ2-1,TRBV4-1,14,CASSQDGTDNEQFF
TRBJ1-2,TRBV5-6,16,CASSLTVPVDFYGYTF
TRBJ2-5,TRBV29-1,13,CSGAGGGDETQYF
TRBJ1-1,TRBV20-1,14,CSASPRQGDTEAFF
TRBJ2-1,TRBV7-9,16,CASSRISGGAYNEQFF
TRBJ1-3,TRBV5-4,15,CASSPGTGGGNTIYF
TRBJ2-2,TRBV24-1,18,CATSDFRGRPDNTGELFF